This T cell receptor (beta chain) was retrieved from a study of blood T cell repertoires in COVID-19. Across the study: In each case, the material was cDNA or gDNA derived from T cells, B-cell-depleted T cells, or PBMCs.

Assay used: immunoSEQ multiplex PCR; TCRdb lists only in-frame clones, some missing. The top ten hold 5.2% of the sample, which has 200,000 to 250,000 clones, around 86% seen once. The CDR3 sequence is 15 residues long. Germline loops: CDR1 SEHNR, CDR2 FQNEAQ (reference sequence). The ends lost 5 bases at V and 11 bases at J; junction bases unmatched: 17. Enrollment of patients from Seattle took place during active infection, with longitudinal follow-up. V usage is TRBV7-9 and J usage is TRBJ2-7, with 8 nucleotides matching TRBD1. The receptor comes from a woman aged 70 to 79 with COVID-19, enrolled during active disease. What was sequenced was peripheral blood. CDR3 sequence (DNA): TGTGCCAGCAGCCCAACTTCGGGACAGGAAGAAAGGGAGTACTTC. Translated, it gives CASSPTSGQEEREYF.